This T cell receptor beta chain was observed in a study of siplizumab effects on memory and regulatory T cells. Overall study findings and caveats: Many proliferating CD4+ or CD8+ clones remained unclassified. Roughly 75-97% of them could not be assigned either a naive or a memory phenotype. Naive T cells were seemingly more diverse than memory cells, and major contributions to the alloresponse seemed to be made by them. There was no confirmation of the suppressive function of proliferating Tregs from siplizumab cultures.

Using immunoSEQ multiplex PCR, the repertoire was profiled, and TCRdb retains in-frame clones only, with some absent. The sample gives about 120,000 clones, roughly 92% of which show up once; approximately 1.3% is in the top ten. On this clone itself: Antigen: not known.

CDR1 and CDR2 (germline): ENHRY, SYGVKD. The V gene lost 5 bases and the J gene lost 10 bases, with 18 bases spanning the gap. The CDR3 has 14 amino acids. The sequenced sample consisted of CD4+ T cells sorted from blood. This receptor was identified in a human donor in good health. J is TRBJ2-1 and V is TRBV10-3; D is possibly TRBD2 (7 bases). DNA for the CDR3: TGTGCCATCAGTACCCGGCAGGGGCGGGAGGAGCAGTTCTTC. This translates into CAISTRQGREEQFF.